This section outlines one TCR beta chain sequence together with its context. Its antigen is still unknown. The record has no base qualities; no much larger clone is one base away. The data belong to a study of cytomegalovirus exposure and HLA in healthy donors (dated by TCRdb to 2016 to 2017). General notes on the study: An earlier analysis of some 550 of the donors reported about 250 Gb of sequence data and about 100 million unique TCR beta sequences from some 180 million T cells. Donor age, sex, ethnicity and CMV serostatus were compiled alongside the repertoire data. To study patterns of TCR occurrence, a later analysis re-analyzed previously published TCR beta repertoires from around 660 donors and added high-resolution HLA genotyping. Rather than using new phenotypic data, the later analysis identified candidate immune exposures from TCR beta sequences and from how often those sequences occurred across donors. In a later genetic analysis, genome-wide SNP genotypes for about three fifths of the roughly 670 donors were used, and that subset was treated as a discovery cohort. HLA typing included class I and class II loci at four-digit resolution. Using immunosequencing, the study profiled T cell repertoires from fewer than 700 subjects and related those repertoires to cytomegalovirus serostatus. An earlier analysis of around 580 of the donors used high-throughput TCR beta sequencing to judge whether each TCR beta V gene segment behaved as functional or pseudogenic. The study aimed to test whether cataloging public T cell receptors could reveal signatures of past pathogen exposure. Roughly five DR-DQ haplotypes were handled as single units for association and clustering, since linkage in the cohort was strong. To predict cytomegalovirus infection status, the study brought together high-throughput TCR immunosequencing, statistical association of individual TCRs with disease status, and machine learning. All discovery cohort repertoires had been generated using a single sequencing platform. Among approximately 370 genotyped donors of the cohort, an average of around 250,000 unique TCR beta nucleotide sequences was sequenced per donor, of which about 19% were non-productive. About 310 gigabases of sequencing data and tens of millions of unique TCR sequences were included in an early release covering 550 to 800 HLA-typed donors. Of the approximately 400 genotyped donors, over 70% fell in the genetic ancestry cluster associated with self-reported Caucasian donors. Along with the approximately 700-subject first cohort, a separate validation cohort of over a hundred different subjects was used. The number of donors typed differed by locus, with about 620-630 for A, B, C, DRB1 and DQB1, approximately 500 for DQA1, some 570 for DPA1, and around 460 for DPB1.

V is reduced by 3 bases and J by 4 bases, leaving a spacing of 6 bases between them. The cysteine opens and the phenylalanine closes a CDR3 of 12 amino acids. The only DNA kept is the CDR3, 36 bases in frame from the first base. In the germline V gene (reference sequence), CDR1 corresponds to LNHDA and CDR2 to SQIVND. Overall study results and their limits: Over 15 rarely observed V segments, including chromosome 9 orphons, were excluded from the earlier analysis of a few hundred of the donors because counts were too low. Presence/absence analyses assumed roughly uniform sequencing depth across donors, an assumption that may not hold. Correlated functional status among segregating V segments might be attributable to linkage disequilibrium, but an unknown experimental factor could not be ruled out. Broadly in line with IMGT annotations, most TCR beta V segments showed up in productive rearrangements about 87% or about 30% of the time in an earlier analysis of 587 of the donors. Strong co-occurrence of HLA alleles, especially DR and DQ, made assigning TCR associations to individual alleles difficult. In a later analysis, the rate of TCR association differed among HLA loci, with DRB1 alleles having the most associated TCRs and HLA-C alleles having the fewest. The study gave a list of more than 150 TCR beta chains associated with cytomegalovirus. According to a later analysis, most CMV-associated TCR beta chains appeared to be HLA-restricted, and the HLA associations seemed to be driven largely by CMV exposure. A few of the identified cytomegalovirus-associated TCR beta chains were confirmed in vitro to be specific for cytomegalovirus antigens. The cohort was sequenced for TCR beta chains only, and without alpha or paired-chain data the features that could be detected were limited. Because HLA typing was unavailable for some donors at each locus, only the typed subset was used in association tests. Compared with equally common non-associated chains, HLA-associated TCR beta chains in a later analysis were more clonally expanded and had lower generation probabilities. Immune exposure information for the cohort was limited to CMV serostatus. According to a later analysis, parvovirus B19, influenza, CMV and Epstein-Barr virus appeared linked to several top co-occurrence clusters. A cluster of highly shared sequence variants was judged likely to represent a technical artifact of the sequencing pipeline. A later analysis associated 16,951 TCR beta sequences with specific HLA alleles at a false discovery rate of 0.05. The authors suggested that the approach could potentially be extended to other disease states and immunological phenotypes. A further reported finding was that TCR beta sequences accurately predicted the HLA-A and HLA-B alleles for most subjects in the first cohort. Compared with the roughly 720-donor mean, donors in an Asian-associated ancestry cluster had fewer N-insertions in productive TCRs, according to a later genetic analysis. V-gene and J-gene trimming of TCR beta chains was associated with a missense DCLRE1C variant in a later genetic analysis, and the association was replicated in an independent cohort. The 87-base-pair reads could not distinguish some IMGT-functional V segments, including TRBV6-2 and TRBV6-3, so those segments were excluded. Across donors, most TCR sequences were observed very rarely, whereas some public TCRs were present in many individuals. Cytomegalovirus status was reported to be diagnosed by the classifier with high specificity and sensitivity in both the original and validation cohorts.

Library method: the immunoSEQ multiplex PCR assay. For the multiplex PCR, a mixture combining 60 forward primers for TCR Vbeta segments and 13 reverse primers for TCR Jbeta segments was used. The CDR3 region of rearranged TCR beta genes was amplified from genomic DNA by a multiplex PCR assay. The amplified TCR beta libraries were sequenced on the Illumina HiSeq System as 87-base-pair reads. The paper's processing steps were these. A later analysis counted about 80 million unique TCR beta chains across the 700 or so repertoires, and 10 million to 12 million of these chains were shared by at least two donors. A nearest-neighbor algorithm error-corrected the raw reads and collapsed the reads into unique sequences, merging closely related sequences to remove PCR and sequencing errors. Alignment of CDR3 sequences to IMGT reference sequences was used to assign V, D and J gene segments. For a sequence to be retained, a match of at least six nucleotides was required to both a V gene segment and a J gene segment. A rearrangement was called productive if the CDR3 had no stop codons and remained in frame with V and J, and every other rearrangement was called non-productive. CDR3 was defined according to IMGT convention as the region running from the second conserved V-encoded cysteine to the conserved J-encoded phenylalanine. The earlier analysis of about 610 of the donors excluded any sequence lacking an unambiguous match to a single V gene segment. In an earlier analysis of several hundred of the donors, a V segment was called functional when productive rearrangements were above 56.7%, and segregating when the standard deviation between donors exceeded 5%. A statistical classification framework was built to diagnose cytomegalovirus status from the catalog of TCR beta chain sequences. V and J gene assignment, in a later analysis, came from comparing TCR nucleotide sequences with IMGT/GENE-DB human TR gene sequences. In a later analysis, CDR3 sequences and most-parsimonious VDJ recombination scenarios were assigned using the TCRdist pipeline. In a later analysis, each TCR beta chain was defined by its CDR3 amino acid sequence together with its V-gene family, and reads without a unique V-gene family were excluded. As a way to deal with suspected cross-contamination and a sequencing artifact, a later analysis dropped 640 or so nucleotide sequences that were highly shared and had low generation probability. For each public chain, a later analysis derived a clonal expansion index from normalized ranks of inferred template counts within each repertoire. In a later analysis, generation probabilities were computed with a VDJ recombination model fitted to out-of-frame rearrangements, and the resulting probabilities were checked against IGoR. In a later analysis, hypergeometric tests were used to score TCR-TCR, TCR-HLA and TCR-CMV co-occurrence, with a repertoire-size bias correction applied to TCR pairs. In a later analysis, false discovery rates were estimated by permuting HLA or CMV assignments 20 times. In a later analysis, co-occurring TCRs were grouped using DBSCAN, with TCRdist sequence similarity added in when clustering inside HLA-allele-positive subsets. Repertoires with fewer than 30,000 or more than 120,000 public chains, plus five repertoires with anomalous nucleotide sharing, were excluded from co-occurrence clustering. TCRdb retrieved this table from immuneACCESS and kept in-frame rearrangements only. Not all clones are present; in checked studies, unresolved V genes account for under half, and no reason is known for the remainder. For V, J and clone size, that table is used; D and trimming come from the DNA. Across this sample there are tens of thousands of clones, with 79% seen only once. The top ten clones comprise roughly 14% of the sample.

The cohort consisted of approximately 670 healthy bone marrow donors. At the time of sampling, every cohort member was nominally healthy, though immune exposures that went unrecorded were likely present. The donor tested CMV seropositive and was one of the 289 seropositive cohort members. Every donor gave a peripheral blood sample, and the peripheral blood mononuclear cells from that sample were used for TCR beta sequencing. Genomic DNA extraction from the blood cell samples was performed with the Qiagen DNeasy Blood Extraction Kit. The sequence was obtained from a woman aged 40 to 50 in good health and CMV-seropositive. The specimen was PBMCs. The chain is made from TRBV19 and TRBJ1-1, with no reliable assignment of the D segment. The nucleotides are TGTGCCAGTAGTATTACCGGCACTGAAGCTTTCTTT. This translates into CASSITGTEAFF.